These 30 T cell receptor beta chains came from one sample sequenced in a study of cytomegalovirus exposure and HLA in healthy donors (dated 2017 in TCRdb). Library prep was done by the immunoSEQ multiplex PCR assay. For the multiplex PCR, a mixture combining 60 forward primers for TCR Vbeta segments and 13 reverse primers for TCR Jbeta segments was used. TCRdb carries this immuneACCESS record with in-frame sequences only. Its versions omit some clonotypes, under half of them owing to an unresolved V gene in the studies checked, with the rest unexplained. A total of around 210,000 clones appear in this sample, around 79% of them only once. The ten top clones hold approximately 0.4% of the sample. The sample comprised PBMCs. The receptors derive from a male donor in good health and CMV-seropositive.

The chain has TRBV27 and TRBJ2-1, with 8 positions matching TRBD2. Germline assignment: CDR1 MNHEY and CDR2 SMNVEV (reference sequence). The CDR3 runs 17 residues. V trimming: 5 bases; J trimming: 4 bases; junction bases outside the gene matches: 13. Here the CDR3 reads CASSRSEVRGGYNEQFF. CDR3 sequence (DNA): TGTGCCAGCAGTAGATCCGAGGTTCGGGGGGGTTACAATGAGCAGTTCTTC.

This sequence joins TRBV7-9 and TRBJ1-1; 9 nucleotides match TRBD1. The CDR3 covers 15 residues. CDR1 SEHNR and CDR2 FQNEAQ come from the germline V gene (reference sequence). Trimming removed 5 bases from V and 3 bases from J; junction bases left unmatched: 7. The CDR3 DNA reads as TGTGCCAGCAGCCGTACGGGACAGGGTCACACTGAAGCTTTCTTT. Protein product: CASSRTGQGHTEAFF. Full variable domain (outside the CDR3, taken from reference TRBV7-9 and TRBJ1-1): DTGVSQNPRHKITKRGQNVTFRCDPISEHNRLYWYRQTLGQGPEFLTYFQNEAQLEKSRLLSDRFSAERPKGSFSTLEIQRTEQGDSAMYLCASSRTGQGHTEAFFGQGTRLTVV.

This clone came up once. The chain carries TRBV7-2 and TRBJ2-7; TRBD2 aligns across 14 bases. Germline V CDR1 and CDR2: SGHTA, FQGNSA. The J segment lost 0 bases and the V segment lost 4 bases, leaving 5 bases of the junction unmatched. The CDR3 extends over 17 amino acids. DNA of the CDR3: TGTGCCAGCAGCTGGAGACTAGCGGGGGGGCTCTCCTACGAGCAGTACTTC. Amino acids: CASSWRLAGGLSYEQYF.

V is TRBV25-1 and J is TRBJ1-1, with D hard to call. The germline V gene has CDR1 MGHDK and CDR2 SYGVNS. The CDR3 sequence is 13 residues long. Trimming shortened V by 9 bases and J by 2 bases, and 13 bases separated the two germline ends. The CDR3 DNA sequence: TGTGCCAGTCCGCGTTCTCTTAACACTGAAGCTTTCTTT. Translated, it gives CASPRSLNTEAFF.

The chain combines TRBV4-2 with TRBJ1-4; D is unclear. Germline-derived CDR1 and CDR2 are LGHNA and YNFKEQ. The V end lost 5 bases, the J end lost 4 bases, and 17 bases lay between the germline ends. The CDR3 loop spans 16 amino acids. The CDR3 loop reads CASSMHPGTNNEKLFF. In DNA form, the CDR3 reads TGTGCCAGCAGCATGCATCCGGGTACCAATAATGAAAAACTGTTTTTT.

This clone came up a few times. This chain joins TRBV13 and TRBJ2-7; TRBD1 agrees at 8 bases. The ends lost 1 base at V and 1 base at J; junction bases unmatched: 9. Per the germline V gene, CDR1 is PRHDT and CDR2 is FYEKMQ (reference sequence). CDR3 length equals 17 residues. The chain's CDR3 is CASSLDFRTGKSYEQYF. For the CDR3, the DNA is TGTGCCAGCAGCTTAGACTTCCGGACAGGGAAGTCCTACGAGCAGTACTTC.

The chain couples TRBV19 to TRBJ1-5; D possibly corresponds to TRBD1 (6 bases). V was cut by 6 bases and J by 1 base, with 10 bases left in between. CDR1 is LNHDA and CDR2 is SQIVND in the germline V gene (reference sequence). The CDR3 spans 14 residues. CDR3 bases: TGTGCCAGTAGACGGACAGTGAGCAATCAGCCCCAGCATTTT. This gives the protein CASRRTVSNQPQHF.

The sample holds a few counts of this clone. The V gene is TRBV30, the J gene TRBJ1-5; D is ambiguous. Trimming cost V 1 base and J 4 bases, with 8 bases left between them. Germline CDR1 and CDR2: GTSNPN and SVGIG (reference sequence). The CDR3 has 13 residues. The CDR3 sequence: CAWSDTANQPQHF. In DNA form, the CDR3 reads TGTGCCTGGAGTGATACAGCTAATCAGCCCCAGCATTTT.

The chain links TRBV28 to TRBJ2-5; tentative D call: TRBD2 (5 bases). Germline V gene lookup returns CDR1 MDHEN and CDR2 SYDVKM. This CDR3 has 13 residues. V was shortened by 8 bases and J by 7 bases, with 17 bases between the two germline ends. Here the CDR3 DNA reads TGTGCCAGCGCTCCGGGAAGCCAACTGACCCAGTACTTC. Translating it yields CASAPGSQLTQYF. The full variable domain, in which reference TRBV28 and TRBJ2-5 provide the parts outside the CDR3, is DVKVTQSSRYLVKRTGEKVFLECVQDMDHENMFWYRQDPGLGLRLIYFSYDVKMKEKGDIPEGYSVSREKKERFSLILESASTNQTSMYLCASAPGSQLTQYFGPGTRLLVL.

The rearrangement uses TRBV28 and TRBJ1-1; no reliable D call. The CDR3 contains 12 residues. CDR1 and CDR2 (germline): MDHEN, SYDVKM. Trimming removed 3 bases at V and 3 bases at J, with 5 bases between. This CDR3 is CASSFLYTEAFF. CDR3 DNA: TGTGCCAGCAGTTTCCTTTACACTGAAGCTTTCTTT. The whole variable domain, remainder taken from reference TRBV28 and TRBJ1-1, is DVKVTQSSRYLVKRTGEKVFLECVQDMDHENMFWYRQDPGLGLRLIYFSYDVKMKEKGDIPEGYSVSREKKERFSLILESASTNQTSMYLCASSFLYTEAFFGQGTRLTVV.

As concerns this clone: Other DNA sequences of this sample code for an identical CDR3. V and J are TRBV18 and TRBJ2-7; 7 bases are shared with TRBD1. The CDR3 length is 17 residues. Germline CDR1 and CDR2: KGHSH and LQKENI. The junction had 15 bases not matched to a gene; V was cut back by 6 bases and J by 1 base. The CDR3 DNA follows: TGTGCCAGCTCCCCTGCCGATCCCGGGACAGCTTCCTACGAGCAGTACTTC. Amino acids: CASSPADPGTASYEQYF.

The chain links TRBV4-1 to TRBJ2-2; the D gene is possibly TRBD2 (6 bases). CDR3 length: 14 residues. The V gene lost 1 base and the J gene lost 3 bases, with 6 bases spanning the gap. Germline CDR1 MGHRA, CDR2 YSYEKL. The CDR3 region has the DNA TGCGCCAGCAGCCAAGGGGACTACACCGGGGAGCTGTTTTTT. Residues: CASSQGDYTGELFF.

The chain recombines TRBV11-2 with TRBJ2-3; D unclear. Germline loops: CDR1 SGHAT, CDR2 FQNNGV. V dropped 7 bases and J dropped 5 bases, with 7 bases sitting between them. This CDR3 region has 11 residues. Written as DNA, the CDR3 is TGTGCCAGCATCTACGGAGATACGCAGTATTTT. This sequence encodes CASIYGDTQYF.

V usage is TRBV18 and J usage is TRBJ2-7, with 8 positions matching TRBD2. This CDR3 comprises 15 residues. From germline, CDR1 is KGHSH and CDR2 LQKENI. The V gene end was trimmed by 4 bases and the J gene end by 5 bases; junction bases not matched to a gene: 10. CDR3 amino acids: CASSLGASGSHEQYF. The CDR3 DNA follows: TGTGCCAGCTCACTAGGGGCTAGCGGGTCCCACGAGCAGTACTTC.

The chain has TRBV28 and TRBJ2-2, with TRBD2 identical over 8 bases. The J segment lost 4 bases and the V segment lost 5 bases, leaving 6 bases of the junction unmatched. From germline, CDR1 is MDHEN and CDR2 SYDVKM. CDR3 length equals 15 residues. The CDR3 region has the DNA TGTGCCAGCAGTCAAGCGGGAGTTGCCACCGGGGAGCTGTTTTTT. It encodes CASSQAGVATGELFF.

This clone was counted a few times. The chain combines TRBV7-9 with TRBJ1-2; unclear D gene. Trimming took off 6 bases at V and 3 bases at J, with 14 bases between the two ends. The CDR3 is made up of 14 amino acids. Germline CDR1 and CDR2: SEHNR and FQNEAQ (reference sequence). In DNA, the CDR3 is TGTGCCAGCAGTGACTCCATCGCTGACTATGGCTACACCTTC. Protein product: CASSDSIADYGYTF.

This CDR3 reads CASSLGASGEVNEQFF. DNA for the CDR3: TGTGCCAGCAGCTTAGGGGCTAGCGGAGAGGTGAATGAGCAGTTCTTC. V and J are TRBV7-9 and TRBJ2-1; 7 nucleotides agree with TRBD2. The V and J ends lost 1 base and 7 bases, in that order; junction bases with no gene match: 10. Germline CDR1 is SEHNR and CDR2 is FQNEAQ (reference sequence). The CDR3 is 16 amino acids.

V is TRBV27 and J is TRBJ2-3; no firm D call. CDR1 and CDR2 from the germline V gene are MNHEY and SMNVEV (reference sequence). The CDR3 contains 13 residues. V was pared by 5 bases and J by 4 bases, with 10 bases between. CDR3 amino acids: CASSPLVADTQYF. The CDR3 coding sequence is TGTGCCAGCAGTCCATTAGTAGCAGATACGCAGTATTTT.

The chain couples TRBV2 to TRBJ2-1; 14 positions agree with TRBD2. The CDR3 length is 16 residues. Germline V gene data show CDR1 as SNHLY and CDR2 as FYNNEI. V lost 6 bases, J lost 4 bases, and 5 bases stayed unmatched. The CDR3: CASRGTSGGNYNEQFF. As DNA, the CDR3 is TGTGCCAGCAGGGGGACTAGCGGGGGAAATTACAATGAGCAGTTCTTC.

With regard to this clone: One junction end disagrees with the germline gene, perhaps due to a read error. The chain combines TRBV7-9 with TRBJ2-7; 7 bases are a match to TRBD1. This CDR3 region has 14 residues. The germline CDR1 and CDR2 sequences are SEHNR and FQNEAQ (reference sequence). The CDR3 sequence is CSSSLDRSINEQYF. The CDR3 DNA reads as TGTTCCAGCAGCCTGGACAGGTCAATTAACGAGCAGTACTTC.

This sequence joins TRBV27 and TRBJ2-1; D perhaps matches TRBD1 (6 bases). Trimming took off 2 bases at V and 6 bases at J, with 14 bases between the two ends. In germline, CDR1 is MNHEY, CDR2 SMNVEV (reference sequence). The CDR3 is 15 amino acids. The CDR3 reads CASSLRRGMGNEQFF. CDR3 sequence (DNA): TGTGCCAGCAGTTTACGCAGGGGCATGGGCAATGAGCAGTTCTTC.

This rearrangement joins TRBV18 to TRBJ2-3; 9 nucleotides align to TRBD1. The junction had 10 bases not matched to a gene; V was cut back by 3 bases and J by 6 bases. The CDR3 runs to 16 residues. From germline, CDR1 is KGHSH and CDR2 LQKENI. The CDR3 spells CASSPMTGGIHDTQYF. The CDR3 DNA reads as TGTGCCAGCTCACCGATGACAGGGGGGATCCATGATACGCAGTATTTT.

V gene TRBV9 combines with J gene TRBJ2-5; TRBD2 agrees at 13 bases. The trim removed 2 bases at V and 2 bases at J, leaving 3 bases unmatched. CDR3 length equals 16 residues. Germline CDR1 SGDLS, CDR2 YYNGEE. The DNA of the CDR3 is TGTGCCAGCAGCGTTTCGACTAGCGGGGGGCAAGAGACCCAGTACTTC. It translates to CASSVSTSGGQETQYF.

This clone was observed a handful of times. The rearrangement joins TRBV7-3 to TRBJ2-3; possible D gene TRBD1, 6 bases. The CDR3 totals 14 residues. With 1 base removed from V and 5 bases from J, the gap between germline ends came to 10 bases. The V gene's germline CDR1 is SGHTA and CDR2 FQGTGA. CDR3 sequence: CASSLNGGEDTQYF. The CDR3, as DNA: TGTGCCAGCAGCTTAAATGGGGGCGAAGATACGCAGTATTTT.

This chain connects TRBV7-9 to TRBJ2-7; TRBD1 is a possible D gene (6 bases). This CDR3 has 14 residues. The V gene's germline CDR1 is SEHNR and CDR2 FQNEAQ (reference sequence). V shed 4 bases and J shed 3 bases, with 13 bases lying between them. The CDR3 DNA sequence: TGTGCCAGCAGCTCCGCAGGGGTCATCTACGAGCAGTACTTC. It is translated as CASSSAGVIYEQYF.

The chain carries TRBV30 and TRBJ1-2, with D possibly TRBD1 on 5 matching bases. This CDR3 spans 15 amino acids. Trimming cost V 4 bases and J 10 bases, with 25 bases left between them. CDR1 and CDR2 (germline): GTSNPN, SVGIG (reference sequence). CDR3: CAWMILRGGVSNYTF. In nucleotides, the CDR3 is TGTGCCTGGATGATTCTACGGGGAGGGGTTTCGAACTACACCTTC.

CDR3: CACARGQSSGNTIYF. The CDR3 bases are TGTGCCTGCGCAAGAGGACAGTCCTCTGGAAACACCATATATTTT. The chain carries TRBV6-5 and TRBJ1-3, with a weak D call TRBD1 (6 bases). Germline lookup yields CDR1 MNHEY and CDR2 SVGAGI. This CDR3 has 15 residues. The V end was cut by 11 bases, the J end by 0 bases, with 17 bases between.

The chain employs TRBV5-4 and TRBJ2-5, with 7 positions matching TRBD1. Germline lookup yields CDR1 SGHNT and CDR2 YYREEE (reference sequence). The CDR3 extends over 13 amino acids. J lost 5 bases, V lost 2 bases, and 3 bases had no gene match. CDR3 bases: TGTGCCAGCAGCTTTCAGGGGGTGGAGACCCAGTACTTC. Its protein is CASSFQGVETQYF.

This clone was observed once. The chain has TRBV13 and TRBJ2-1, with TRBD2 matching over 7 bases. From germline, CDR1 is PRHDT and CDR2 FYEKMQ (reference sequence). This CDR3 is 14 amino acids long. V was pared by 0 bases and J by 7 bases, with 3 bases of the junction left unmatched. CDR3 residues: CASSLGGRQNEQFF. In DNA, the CDR3 is TGTGCCAGCAGCTTAGGCGGGAGGCAGAATGAGCAGTTCTTC.

The chain is built from TRBV6-5 and TRBJ1-5; 9 bases are a match to TRBD1. The V and J ends lost 6 bases and 1 base, in that order; junction bases with no gene match: 4. The CDR3 is 15 residues long. Germline CDR1 MNHEY, CDR2 SVGAGI. This chain's CDR3 is CASRKGQGSNQPQHF. For the CDR3, the DNA is TGTGCCAGCAGGAAAGGACAGGGGAGCAATCAGCCCCAGCATTTT.